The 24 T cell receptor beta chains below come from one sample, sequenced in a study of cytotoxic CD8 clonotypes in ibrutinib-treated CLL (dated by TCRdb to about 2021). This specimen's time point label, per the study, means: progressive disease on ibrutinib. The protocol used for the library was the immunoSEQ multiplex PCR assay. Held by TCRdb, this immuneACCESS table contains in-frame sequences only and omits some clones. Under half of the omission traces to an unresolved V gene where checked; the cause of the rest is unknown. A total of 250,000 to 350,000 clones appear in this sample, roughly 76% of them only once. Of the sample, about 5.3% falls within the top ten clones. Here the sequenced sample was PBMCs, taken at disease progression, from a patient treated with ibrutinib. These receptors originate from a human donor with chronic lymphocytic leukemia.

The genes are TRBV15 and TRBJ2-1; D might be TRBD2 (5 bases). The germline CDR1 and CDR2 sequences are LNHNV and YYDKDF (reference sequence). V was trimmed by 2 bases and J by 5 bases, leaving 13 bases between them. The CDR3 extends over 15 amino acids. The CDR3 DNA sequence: TGTGCCACCAGCAGATCTTGGCGGGTTGACAATGAGCAGTTCTTC. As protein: CATSRSWRVDNEQFF. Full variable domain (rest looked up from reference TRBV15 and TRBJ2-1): DAMVIQNPRYQVTQFGKPVTLSCSQTLNHNVMYWYQQKSSQAPKLLFHYYDKDFNNEADTPDNFQSRRPNTSFCFLDIRSPGLGDTAMYLCATSRSWRVDNEQFFGPGTRLTVL.

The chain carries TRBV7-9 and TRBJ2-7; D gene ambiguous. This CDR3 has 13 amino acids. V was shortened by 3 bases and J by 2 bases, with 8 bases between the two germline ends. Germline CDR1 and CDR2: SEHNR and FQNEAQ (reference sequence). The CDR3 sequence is CASSFGLPYEQYF. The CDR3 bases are TGTGCCAGCAGCTTCGGCCTACCCTACGAGCAGTACTTC. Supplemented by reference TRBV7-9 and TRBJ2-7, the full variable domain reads DTGVSQNPRHKITKRGQNVTFRCDPISEHNRLYWYRQTLGQGPEFLTYFQNEAQLEKSRLLSDRFSAERPKGSFSTLEIQRTEQGDSAMYLCASSFGLPYEQYFGPGTRLTVT.

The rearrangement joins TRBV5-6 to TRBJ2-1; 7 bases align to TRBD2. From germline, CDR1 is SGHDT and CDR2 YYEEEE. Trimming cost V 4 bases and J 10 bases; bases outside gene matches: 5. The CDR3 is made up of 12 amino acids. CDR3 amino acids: CASSILAKEQFF. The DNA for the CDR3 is TGTGCCAGCAGCATACTAGCGAAAGAGCAGTTCTTC.

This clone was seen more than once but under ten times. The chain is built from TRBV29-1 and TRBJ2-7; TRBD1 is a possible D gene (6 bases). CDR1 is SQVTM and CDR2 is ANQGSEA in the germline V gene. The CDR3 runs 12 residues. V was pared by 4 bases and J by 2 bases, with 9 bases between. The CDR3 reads CSVVQGTYEQYF. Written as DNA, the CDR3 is TGCAGCGTTGTGCAGGGGACCTACGAGCAGTACTTC.

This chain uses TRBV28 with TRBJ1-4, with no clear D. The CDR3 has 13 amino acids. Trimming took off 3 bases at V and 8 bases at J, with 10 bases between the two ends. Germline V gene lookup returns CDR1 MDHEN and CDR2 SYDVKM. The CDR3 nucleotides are TGTGCCAGCAGTTTGCCCACAGAGGAAAAACTGTTTTTT. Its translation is CASSLPTEEKLFF.

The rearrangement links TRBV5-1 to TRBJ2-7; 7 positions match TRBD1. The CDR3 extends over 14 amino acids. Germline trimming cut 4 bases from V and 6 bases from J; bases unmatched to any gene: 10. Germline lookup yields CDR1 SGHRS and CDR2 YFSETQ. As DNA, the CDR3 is TGCGCCAGCAGCGCTACAGGGGCGCCGGGCGAGCAGTACTTC. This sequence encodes CASSATGAPGEQYF.

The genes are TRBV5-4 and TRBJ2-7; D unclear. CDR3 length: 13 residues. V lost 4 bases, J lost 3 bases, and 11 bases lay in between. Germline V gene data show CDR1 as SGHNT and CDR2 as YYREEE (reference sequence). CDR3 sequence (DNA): TGTGCCAGCAGCCGGTCAGGAAACTACGAGCAGTACTTC. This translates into CASSRSGNYEQYF.

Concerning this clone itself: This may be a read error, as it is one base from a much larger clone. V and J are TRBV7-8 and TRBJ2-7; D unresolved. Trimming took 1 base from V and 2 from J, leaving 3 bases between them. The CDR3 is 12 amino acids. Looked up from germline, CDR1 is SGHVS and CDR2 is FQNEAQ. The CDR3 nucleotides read TGTGCCAGCAGCTTAGGGGCCTACGAGCAGTACTTC. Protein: CASSLGAYEQYF.

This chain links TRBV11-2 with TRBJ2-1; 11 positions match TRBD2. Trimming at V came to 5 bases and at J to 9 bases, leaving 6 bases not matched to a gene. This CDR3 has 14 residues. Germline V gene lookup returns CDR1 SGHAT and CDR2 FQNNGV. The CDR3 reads CASSLSGGAVEQFF. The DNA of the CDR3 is TGTGCCAGCAGCCTTAGCGGGGGGGCCGTTGAGCAGTTCTTC.

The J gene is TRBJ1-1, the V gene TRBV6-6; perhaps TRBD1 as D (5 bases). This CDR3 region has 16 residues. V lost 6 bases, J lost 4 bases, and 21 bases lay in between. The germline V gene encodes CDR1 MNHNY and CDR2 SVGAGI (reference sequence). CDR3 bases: TGTGCCAGCAGGGATACTTGGGGTTTTGGGGGCACTGAAGCTTTCTTT. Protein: CASRDTWGFGGTEAFF.

This CDR3 is CASSFLAGGPRAYEQYF. DNA of the CDR3: TGTGCCAGCAGTTTCCTAGCGGGAGGTCCCCGGGCCTACGAGCAGTACTTC. V usage is TRBV28 and J usage is TRBJ2-7; the match to TRBD2 covers 11 bases. The V gene end was trimmed by 3 bases and the J gene end by 2 bases; junction bases not matched to a gene: 9. CDR1 is MDHEN, CDR2 SYDVKM, per germline. CDR3 length equals 17 residues.

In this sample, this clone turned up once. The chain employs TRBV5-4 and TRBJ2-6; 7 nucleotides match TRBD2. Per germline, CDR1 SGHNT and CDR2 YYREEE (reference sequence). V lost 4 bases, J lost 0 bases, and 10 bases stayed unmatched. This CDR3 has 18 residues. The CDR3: CASSPGPAGVSGANVLTF. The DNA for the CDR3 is TGTGCCAGCAGCCCGGGCCCGGCGGGGGTCTCTGGGGCCAACGTCCTGACTTTC.

CDR3 in amino acids: CASSSQGLAGGIIGTQYF. The CDR3 DNA follows: TGCGCCAGCAGCTCACAAGGACTAGCGGGAGGGATCATTGGTACGCAGTATTTT. This chain links TRBV5-1 with TRBJ2-3; 15 nucleotides align to TRBD2. Germline V CDR1 and CDR2: SGHRS, YFSETQ. Losses at the gene ends were 3 bases for V and 8 bases for J; bases not matched to a gene: 13. The CDR3 is made up of 18 amino acids.

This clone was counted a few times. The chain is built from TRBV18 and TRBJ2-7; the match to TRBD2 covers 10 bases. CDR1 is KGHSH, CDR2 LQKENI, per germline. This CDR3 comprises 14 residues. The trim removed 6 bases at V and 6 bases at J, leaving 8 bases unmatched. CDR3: CASSLSGLAIEQYF. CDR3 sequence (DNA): TGTGCCAGCTCCCTCTCGGGACTAGCGATCGAGCAGTACTTC.

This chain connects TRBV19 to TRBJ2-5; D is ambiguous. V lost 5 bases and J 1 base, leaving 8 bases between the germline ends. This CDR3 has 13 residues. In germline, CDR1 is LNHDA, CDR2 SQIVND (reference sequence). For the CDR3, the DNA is TGTGCCAGTAGTTTAAGGCCCCAAGAGACCCAGTACTTC. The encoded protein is CASSLRPQETQYF.

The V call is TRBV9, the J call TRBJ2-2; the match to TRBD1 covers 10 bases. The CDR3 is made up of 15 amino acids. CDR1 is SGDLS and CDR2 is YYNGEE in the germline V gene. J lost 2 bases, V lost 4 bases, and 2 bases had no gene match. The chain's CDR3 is CASSRDRGNTGELFF. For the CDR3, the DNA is TGTGCCAGCAGCAGGGACAGGGGTAACACCGGGGAGCTGTTTTTT. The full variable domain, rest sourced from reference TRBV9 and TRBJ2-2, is DSGVTQTPKHLITATGQRVTLRCSPRSGDLSVYWYQQSLDQGLQFLIQYYNGEERAKGNILERFSAQQFPDLHSELNLSSLELGDSALYFCASSRDRGNTGELFFGEGSRLTVL.

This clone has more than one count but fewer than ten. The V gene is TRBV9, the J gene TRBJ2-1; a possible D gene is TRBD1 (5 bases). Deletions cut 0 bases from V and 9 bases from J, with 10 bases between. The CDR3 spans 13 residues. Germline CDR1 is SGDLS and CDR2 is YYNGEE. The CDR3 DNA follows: TGTGCCAGCAGCGTAGATCAGGGAAGTGAGCAGTTCTTC. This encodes CASSVDQGSEQFF.

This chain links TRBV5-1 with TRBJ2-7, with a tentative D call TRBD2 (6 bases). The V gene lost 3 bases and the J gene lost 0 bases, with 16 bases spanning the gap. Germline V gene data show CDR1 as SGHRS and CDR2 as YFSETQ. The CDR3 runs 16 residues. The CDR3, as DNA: TGCGCCAGCAGCTCACTCCGGCACGGGAGCTCCTACGAGCAGTACTTC. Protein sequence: CASSSLRHGSSYEQYF.

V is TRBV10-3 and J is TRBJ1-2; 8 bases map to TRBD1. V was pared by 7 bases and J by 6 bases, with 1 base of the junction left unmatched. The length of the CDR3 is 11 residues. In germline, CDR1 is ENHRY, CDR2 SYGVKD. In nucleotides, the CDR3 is TGTGCCATCACGACAGGGGATGGCTACACCTTC. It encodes CAITTGDGYTF.

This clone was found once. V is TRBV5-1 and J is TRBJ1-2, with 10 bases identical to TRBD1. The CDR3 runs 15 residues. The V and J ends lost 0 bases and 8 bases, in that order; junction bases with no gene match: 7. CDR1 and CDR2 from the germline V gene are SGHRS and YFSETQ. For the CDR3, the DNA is TGCGCCAGCAGCTTGGATCGACAGGGGGCTGAAGGCTACACCTTC. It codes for CASSLDRQGAEGYTF. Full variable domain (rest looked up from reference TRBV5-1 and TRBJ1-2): KAGVTQTPRYLIKTRGQQVTLSCSPISGHRSVSWYQQTPGQGLQFLFEYFSETQRNKGNFPGRFSGRQFSNSRSEMNVSTLELGDSALYLCASSLDRQGAEGYTFGSGTRLTVV.

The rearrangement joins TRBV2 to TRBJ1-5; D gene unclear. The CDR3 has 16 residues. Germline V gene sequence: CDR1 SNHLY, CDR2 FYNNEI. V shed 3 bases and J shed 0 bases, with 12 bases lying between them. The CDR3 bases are TGTGCCAGCAGTGAGGCCAGATACTATAGCAATCAGCCCCAGCATTTT. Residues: CASSEARYYSNQPQHF. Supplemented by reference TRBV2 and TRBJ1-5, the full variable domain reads EPEVTQTPSHQVTQMGQEVILRCVPISNHLYFYWYRQILGQKVEFLVSFYNNEISEKSEIFDDQFSVERPDGSNFTLKIRSTKLEDSAMYFCASSEARYYSNQPQHFGDGTRLSIL.

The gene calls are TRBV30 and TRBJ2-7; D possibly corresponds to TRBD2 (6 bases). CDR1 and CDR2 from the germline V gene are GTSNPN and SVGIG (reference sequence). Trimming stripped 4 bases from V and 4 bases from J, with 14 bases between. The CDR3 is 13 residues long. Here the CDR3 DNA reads TGTGCCTGGAAGGTTTCGGGGGAGTACGAGCAGTACTTC. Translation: CAWKVSGEYEQYF.

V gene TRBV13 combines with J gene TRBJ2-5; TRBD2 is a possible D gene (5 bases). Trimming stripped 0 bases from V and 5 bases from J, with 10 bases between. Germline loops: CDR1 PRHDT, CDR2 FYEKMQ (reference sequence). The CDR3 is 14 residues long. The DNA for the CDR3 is TGTGCCAGCAGCTTAGGTCGAGGGATCGAGACCCAGTACTTC. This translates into CASSLGRGIETQYF.

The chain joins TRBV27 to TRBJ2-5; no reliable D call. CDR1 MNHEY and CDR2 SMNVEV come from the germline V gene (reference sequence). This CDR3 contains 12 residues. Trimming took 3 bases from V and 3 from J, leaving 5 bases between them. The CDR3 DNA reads TGTGCCAGCAGTTTGGCCAAAGAGACCCAGTACTTC. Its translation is CASSLAKETQYF.